The subject of this entry is one T cell receptor beta chain. What it recognizes is unknown. These data originate in a study of cytomegalovirus exposure and HLA in healthy donors. From germline, CDR1 is PRHDT and CDR2 FYEKMQ (reference sequence). The CDR3 is 18 amino acids. Trimming took 6 bases from V and 10 from J; bases not matched to a gene: 15. Sequenced by immunoSEQ multiplex PCR; TCRdb stores in-frame clones only, minus some. Here the sample spans roughly 150,000 clones, around nine tenths being singletons. Study-level points and caveats: The authors enumerated 150 to 200 TCR beta chains as linked to cytomegalovirus.

Sequenced: PBMCs. The clonotype comes from a man between 18 and 29 years old in good health and CMV-seropositive. The rearrangement uses TRBV13 and TRBJ2-1; 16 bases are a match to TRBD2. Here the CDR3 reads CASRSRGGLAGGPGEQFF. CDR3 coding DNA: TGTGCCAGCAGATCAAGAGGGGGACTAGCGGGAGGGCCAGGGGAGCAGTTCTTC.